Given below is one T cell receptor beta chain in context. Its antigen is still unknown. The data are from a study of immune cell composition in non-small cell lung cancer. Across the whole study: Lung adenocarcinoma or squamous carcinoma made up most tumours.

Whole-study findings and limits: Smoking pack-years did not significantly correlate with tumour TCR-beta clonality.

Assay: immunoSEQ multiplex PCR; the TCRdb copy retains only in-frame clones and omits some. The sample consists of about 2,900 clones, roughly four fifths of them appearing once. The V gene's germline CDR1 is SGHTA and CDR2 FQGNSA. The CDR3 loop spans 16 amino acids. V lost 1 base to trimming and J lost 2 bases; unmatched junction nucleotides: 8. This same sample was also taken into another study, of CD4 T cells in lung cancer. That investigation notes: Patients' blood was tested for T-cell responses to mutation-encoded neoepitopes. Some responses in blood might come from in vitro naive priming, not memory.

Material: lung tumor tissue. This receptor was identified in a human donor with non-small cell lung cancer. The chain recombines TRBV7-2 with TRBJ2-7; 7 nucleotides agree with TRBD2. The CDR3 bases are TGTGCCAGCAGCTTAGGGGGGGGGTTAAGTCCCTACGAGCAGTACTTC. Translating gives CASSLGGGLSPYEQYF.